This T cell receptor beta chain was sequenced in a study of a mutant IDH1 vaccine in newly diagnosed glioma. The time point here: baseline, week 1 (first vaccination visit). Described treatment: pre-vaccination baseline after standard-of-care therapy. Clones were sequenced by immunoSEQ multiplex PCR, and TCRdb holds only the in-frame ones, with some missing. The sample holds some 23,000 clones, around 93% seen once. Trimming stripped 2 bases from V and 1 base from J, with 6 bases between. This CDR3 spans 13 amino acids. CDR1 and CDR2 (germline): MGHRA, YSYEKL. Specimen: PBMCs, collected from a glioma patient treated with radiotherapy, temozolomide or both. The chain carries TRBV4-1 and TRBJ2-7; D gene unclear. This clonotype was sampled from a middle-aged man with glioma. The CDR3 DNA is TGCGCCAGCAGCCAAACACATTCCTACGAGCAGTACTTC. Protein product: CASSQTHSYEQYF.